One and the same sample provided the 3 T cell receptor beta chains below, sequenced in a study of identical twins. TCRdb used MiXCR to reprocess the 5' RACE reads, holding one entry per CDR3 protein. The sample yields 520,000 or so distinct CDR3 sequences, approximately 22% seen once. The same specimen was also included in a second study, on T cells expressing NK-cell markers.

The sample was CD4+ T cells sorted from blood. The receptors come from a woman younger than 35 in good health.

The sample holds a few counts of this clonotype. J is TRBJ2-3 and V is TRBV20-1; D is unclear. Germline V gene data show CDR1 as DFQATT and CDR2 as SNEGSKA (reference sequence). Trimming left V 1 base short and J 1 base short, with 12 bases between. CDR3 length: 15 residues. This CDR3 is CSARARQSGTDTQYF. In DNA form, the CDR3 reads TGCAGTGCTAGAGCTCGACAAAGTGGCACAGATACGCAGTATTTT.

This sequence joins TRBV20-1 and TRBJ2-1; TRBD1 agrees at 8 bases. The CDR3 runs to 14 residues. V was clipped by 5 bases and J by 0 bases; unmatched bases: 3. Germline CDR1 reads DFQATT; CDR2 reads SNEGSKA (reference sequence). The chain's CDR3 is CSAPGGSSYNEQFF. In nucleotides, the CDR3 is TGCAGTGCTCCAGGGGGCAGCTCCTACAATGAGCAGTTCTTC.

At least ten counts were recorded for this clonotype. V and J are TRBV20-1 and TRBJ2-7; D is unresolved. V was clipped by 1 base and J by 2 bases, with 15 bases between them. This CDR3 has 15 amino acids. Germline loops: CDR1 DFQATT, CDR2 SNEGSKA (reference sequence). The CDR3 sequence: CSARGRGGNAYEQYF. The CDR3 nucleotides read TGCAGTGCTAGAGGGAGAGGCGGCAACGCCTACGAGCAGTACTTC.